The sequence of this TCR beta chain was determined in a study of shared clonotypes between healthy human individuals. Sequenced by immunoSEQ multiplex PCR; TCRdb stores in-frame clones only, minus some. Altogether about 2.3 million clones are present, 85% to 95% being singletons, with the ten largest covering under 0.45%. As to this clone: The target antigen is unknown. Other nucleotide sequences in the sample specify the same CDR3.

Study conclusions and caveats: Naive CD4 clonotype sharing across several donors was about 5%. The study found lower generation probabilities in non-shared clonotypes than in those shared by all four donors.

The germline CDR1 and CDR2 sequences are KGHSH and LQKENI. This CDR3 has 16 amino acids. Trimming took 1 base from V and 4 from J; bases not matched to a gene: 4. The V call is TRBV18, the J call TRBJ2-3; 11 bases are a match to TRBD2. The sequencing sample was made of naive CD4+ T cells from PBMCs. Subset defined: CD45RA+ positively selected. The receptor was derived from a man aged 18 to 29 in good health. Some clones in this sample may be carry-over from other donors' samples. CDR3 DNA sequence: TGTGCCAGCTCACCACGGCTAGCGGGAGGATCAGATACGCAGTATTTT. Protein: CASSPRLAGGSDTQYF.